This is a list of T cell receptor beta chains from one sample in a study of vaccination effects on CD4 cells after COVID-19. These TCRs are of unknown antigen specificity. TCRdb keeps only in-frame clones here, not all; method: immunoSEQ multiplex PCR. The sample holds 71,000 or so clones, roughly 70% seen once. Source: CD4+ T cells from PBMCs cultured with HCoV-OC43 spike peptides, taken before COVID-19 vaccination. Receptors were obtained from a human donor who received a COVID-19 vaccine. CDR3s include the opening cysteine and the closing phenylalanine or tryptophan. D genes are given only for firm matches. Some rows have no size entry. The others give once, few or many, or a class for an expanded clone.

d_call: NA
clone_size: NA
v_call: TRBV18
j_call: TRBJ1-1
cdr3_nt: TGTGCCAGCTCACCACCGGAGAACATGAACACTGAAGCTTTCTTT
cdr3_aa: CASSPPENMNTEAFF

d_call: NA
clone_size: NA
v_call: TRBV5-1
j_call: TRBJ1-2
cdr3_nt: TGCGCCAGCCGGAAAACAGGCACCTATGGCTACACCTTC
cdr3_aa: CASRKTGTYGYTF

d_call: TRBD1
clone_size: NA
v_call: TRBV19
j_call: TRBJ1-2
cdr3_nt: TGTGCCAGTAGTAGAAGACAGGGGGACGCCTATGGCTACACCTTC
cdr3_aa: CASSRRQGDAYGYTF

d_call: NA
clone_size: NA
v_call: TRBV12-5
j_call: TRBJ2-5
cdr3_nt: TGTGCTAGTGGGCCCCGTGGGACCCAGTACTTC
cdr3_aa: CASGPRGTQYF

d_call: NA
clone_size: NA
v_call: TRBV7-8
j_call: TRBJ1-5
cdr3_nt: TGTGCCAGCAGCTTATGGTCATGGACCCGACTTAGCAATCAGCCCCAGCATTTT
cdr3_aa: CASSLWSWTRLSNQPQHF

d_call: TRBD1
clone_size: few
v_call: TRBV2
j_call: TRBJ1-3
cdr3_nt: TGTGCCAGCAGGAACCGTGACAGGGATGGAAACACCATATATTTT
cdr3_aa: CASRNRDRDGNTIYF

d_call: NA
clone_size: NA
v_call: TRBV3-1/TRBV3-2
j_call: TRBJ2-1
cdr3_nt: TGTGCCAGCAGCCAAGGACGAAAAGGTGAGCAGTTCTTC
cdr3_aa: CASSQGRKGEQFF

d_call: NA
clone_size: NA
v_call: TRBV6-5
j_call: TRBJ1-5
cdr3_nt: TGTGCCAGCAGTCCTAGCCGTGGGGGATCCCAGCCCCAGCATTTT
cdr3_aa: CASSPSRGGSQPQHF

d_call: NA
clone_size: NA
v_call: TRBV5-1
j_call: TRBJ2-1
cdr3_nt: TGCGCCAGTACCCAGACGGGTAACTACAATGAGCAGTTCTTC
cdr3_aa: CASTQTGNYNEQFF

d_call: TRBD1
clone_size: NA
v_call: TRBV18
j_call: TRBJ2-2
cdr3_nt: TGTGCCAGCTCACTCTCGGCAGGGGGCACGATCGGGGAGCTGTTTTTT
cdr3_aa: CASSLSAGGTIGELFF

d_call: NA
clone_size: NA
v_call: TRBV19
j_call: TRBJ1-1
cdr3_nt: TGTGCCAGTGGGAACAGAGGGAACACTGAAGCTTTCTTT
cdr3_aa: CASGNRGNTEAFF

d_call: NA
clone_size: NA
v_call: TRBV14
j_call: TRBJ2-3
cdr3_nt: TGTGCCAGCAGCCAGAGCCCACAGAAGCTAGATACGCAGTATTTT
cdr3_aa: CASSQSPQKLDTQYF

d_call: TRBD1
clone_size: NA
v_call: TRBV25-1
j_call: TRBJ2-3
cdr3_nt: TGTGCCAGCAGTGCCCAAGGGACAGGGACAGATACGCAGTATTTT
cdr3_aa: CASSAQGTGTDTQYF

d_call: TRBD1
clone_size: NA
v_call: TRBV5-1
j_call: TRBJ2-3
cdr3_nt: TGCGCCAGCAGCTCTACAGGGGAATCCACAGATACGCAGTATTTT
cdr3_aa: CASSSTGESTDTQYF

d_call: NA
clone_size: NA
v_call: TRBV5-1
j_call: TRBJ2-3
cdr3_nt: TGCGCCAGCAGCTACACCACAGATACGCAGTATTTT
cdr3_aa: CASSYTTDTQYF

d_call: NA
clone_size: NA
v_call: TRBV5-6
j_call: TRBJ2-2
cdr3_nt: TGTGCCAGCAGCTTGACTAGAAGGACCGGGGAGCTGTTTTTT
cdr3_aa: CASSLTRRTGELFF

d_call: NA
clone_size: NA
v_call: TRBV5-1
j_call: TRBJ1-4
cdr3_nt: TGCGCCAGCAGCTTAACGGGACTCCAAAGCGAAAAACTGTTTTTT
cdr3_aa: CASSLTGLQSEKLFF

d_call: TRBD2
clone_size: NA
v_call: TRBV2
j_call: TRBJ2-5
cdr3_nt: TGTGCCAGCAGCGGGGGGGTTTTAATATCGCAAGAGACCCAGTACTTC
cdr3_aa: CASSGGVLISQETQYF

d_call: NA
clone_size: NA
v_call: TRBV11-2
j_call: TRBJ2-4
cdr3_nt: TGTGCCAGCAGCTTTATGATGGGGGGTAAAAACATTCAGTACTTC
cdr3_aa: CASSFMMGGKNIQYF

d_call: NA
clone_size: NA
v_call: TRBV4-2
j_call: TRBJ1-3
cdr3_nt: TGTGCCAGCAGCCAACTACGACAGGCTCTGAGTGTCACCATATATTTT
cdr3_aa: CASSQLRQALSVTIYF

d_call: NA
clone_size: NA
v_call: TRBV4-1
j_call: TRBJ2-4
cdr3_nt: TGCGCCAGCAGCCAAGGGAGGTGGACAGATAAAAACATTCAGTACTTC
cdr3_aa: CASSQGRWTDKNIQYF

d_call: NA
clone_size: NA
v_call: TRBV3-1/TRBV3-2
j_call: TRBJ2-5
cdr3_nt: TGTGCCAGCTTGTACCAAGAGACCCAGTACTTC
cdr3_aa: CASLYQETQYF

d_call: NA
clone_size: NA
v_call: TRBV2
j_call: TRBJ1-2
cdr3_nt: TGTGCCAGCAGTGATGGGCAGGGCTATGGCTACACCTTC
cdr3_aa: CASSDGQGYGYTF

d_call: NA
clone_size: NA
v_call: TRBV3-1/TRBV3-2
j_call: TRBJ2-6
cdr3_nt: TGTGCCAGCTGCGTGTCTGGGGCCAACGTCCTGACTTTC
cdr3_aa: CASCVSGANVLTF

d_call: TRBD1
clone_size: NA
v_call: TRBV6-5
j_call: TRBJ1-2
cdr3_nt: TGTGCCAGCAGTTACTCGAGACAGGGGGTCTATGGCTACACCTTC
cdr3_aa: CASSYSRQGVYGYTF

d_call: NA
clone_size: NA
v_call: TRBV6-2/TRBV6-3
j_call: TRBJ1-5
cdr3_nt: TGTGCCAGCAGTTCCGCCTTTTTGGCGCCCCAGCATTTT
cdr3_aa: CASSSAFLAPQHF

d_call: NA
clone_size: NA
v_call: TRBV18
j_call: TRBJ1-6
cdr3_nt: TGTGCCAGCTCACCAGACAGCGATAATTCACCCCTCCACTTT
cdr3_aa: CASSPDSDNSPLHF

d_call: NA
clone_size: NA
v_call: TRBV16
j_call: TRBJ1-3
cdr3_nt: TGTGCCAGCAGCTTTATCCCGGGAAGAGGAAACACCATATATTTT
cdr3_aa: CASSFIPGRGNTIYF

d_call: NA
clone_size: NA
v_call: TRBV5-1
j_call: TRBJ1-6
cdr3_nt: TGCGCCAGCAGAGGGGACCTCTCCTATAATTCACCCCTCCACTTT
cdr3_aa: CASRGDLSYNSPLHF

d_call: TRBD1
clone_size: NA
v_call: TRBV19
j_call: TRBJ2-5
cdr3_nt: TGTGCCAGTAGTTCACTGAGGGGACAGGGGGAGACCCAGTACTTC
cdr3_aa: CASSSLRGQGETQYF

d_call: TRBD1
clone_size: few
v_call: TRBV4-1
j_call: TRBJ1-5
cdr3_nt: TGCGCCAGCAGCCAGACGACAGGGGATCACAACCAGCCCCAGCATTTT
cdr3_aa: CASSQTTGDHNQPQHF

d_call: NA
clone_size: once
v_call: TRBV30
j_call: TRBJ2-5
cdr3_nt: TGTGCCTGGAATCGACTTCCAGGGCAAGAGACCCAGTACTTC
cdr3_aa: CAWNRLPGQETQYF

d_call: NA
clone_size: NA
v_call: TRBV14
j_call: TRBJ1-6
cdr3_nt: TGTGCCAGCAGCTATACAGGAGGGAATTCACCCCTCCACTTT
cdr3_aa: CASSYTGGNSPLHF

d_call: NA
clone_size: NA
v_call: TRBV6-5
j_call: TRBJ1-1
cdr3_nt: TGTGCCAGCAGTAGGAACAGGGACACTGAAGCTTTCTTT
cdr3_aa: CASSRNRDTEAFF

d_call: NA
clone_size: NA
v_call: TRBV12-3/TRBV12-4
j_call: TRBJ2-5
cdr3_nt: TGTGCCAGCAGTATGGGGACAAGTCGGACCCAGTACTTC
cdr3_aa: CASSMGTSRTQYF

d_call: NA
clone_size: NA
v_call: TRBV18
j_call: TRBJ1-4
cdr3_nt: TGTGCCAGCTCACCACTACAGGGTCAGGTTAATGAAAAACTGTTTTTT
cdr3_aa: CASSPLQGQVNEKLFF

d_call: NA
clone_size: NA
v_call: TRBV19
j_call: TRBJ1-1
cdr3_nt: TGTGCCAGTAAGGTTACAGTGGTCACTGAAGCTTTCTTT
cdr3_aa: CASKVTVVTEAFF

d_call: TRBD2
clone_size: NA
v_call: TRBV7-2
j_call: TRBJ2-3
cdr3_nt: TGCGCAACAGGTTGGCGGGGGGAGGATACGCAGTATTTT
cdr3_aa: CATGWRGEDTQYF

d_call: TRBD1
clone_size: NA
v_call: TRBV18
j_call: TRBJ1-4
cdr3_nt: TGTGCCAGCTCACTTGATACAGGGGATGAAAAACTGTTTTTT
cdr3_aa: CASSLDTGDEKLFF

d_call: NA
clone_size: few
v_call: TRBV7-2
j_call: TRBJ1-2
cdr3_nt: TGTGCCAGCAGCTCGAGAGGTGGGGCCGGTGATAGTGGCTACACCTTC
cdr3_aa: CASSSRGGAGDSGYTF

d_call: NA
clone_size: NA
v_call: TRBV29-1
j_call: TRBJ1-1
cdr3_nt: TGCAGCCTCGGAGGGAGTATGAACACTGAAGCTTTCTTT
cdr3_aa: CSLGGSMNTEAFF

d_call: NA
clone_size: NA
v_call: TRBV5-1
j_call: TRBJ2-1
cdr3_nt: TGCGCCAGCAGCTTGGACTACAATGAGCAGTTCTTC
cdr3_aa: CASSLDYNEQFF

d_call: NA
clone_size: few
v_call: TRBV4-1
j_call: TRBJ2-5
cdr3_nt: TGCGCCAGCAGCCAAGCCGAAGCACACCGACGGGAGACCCAGTACTTC
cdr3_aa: CASSQAEAHRRETQYF

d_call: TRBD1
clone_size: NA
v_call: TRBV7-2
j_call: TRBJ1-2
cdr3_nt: TGTGCCAGCAGCTTAGCGCCGGGACAGGGTCTCCCTAACTATGGCTACACCTTC
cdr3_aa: CASSLAPGQGLPNYGYTF

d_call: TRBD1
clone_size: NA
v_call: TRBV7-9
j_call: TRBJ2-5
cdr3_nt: TGTGCCAGCAGCCCCCGTTTTATCGGGACAGGGGGCAGGGAGACCCAGTACTTC
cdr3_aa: CASSPRFIGTGGRETQYF

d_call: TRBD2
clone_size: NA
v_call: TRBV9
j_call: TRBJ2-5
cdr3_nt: TGTGCCAGCAGCTCTAGACTAGCCCGAGAGACCCAGTACTTC
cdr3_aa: CASSSRLARETQYF

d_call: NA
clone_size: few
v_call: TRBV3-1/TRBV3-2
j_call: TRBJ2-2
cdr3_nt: TGTGCCAGCAGCCAAGCGCTCTCCACCGGGGAGCTGTTTTTT
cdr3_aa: CASSQALSTGELFF

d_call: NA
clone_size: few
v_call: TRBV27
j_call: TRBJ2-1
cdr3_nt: TGTGCCAGCAGCCTACAGCGACACACCCTTTACTACAATGAGCAGTTCTTC
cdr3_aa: CASSLQRHTLYYNEQFF

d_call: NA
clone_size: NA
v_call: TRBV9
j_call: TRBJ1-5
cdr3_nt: TGTGCCAGCAGCACAAGTGGTGGCAATCAGCCCCAGCATTTT
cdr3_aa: CASSTSGGNQPQHF

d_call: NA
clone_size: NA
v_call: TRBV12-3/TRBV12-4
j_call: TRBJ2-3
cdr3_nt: TGTGCCAGCAACCGGGGGCGGACAGATACGCAGTATTTT
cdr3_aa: CASNRGRTDTQYF

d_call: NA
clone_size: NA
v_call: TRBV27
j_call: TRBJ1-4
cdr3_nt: TGTGCCAGCAGTATTCACCTTGACCAAGATGAAAAACTGTTTTTT
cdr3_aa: CASSIHLDQDEKLFF